One TCR beta chain is described in this entry. Its target is unknown. These data are taken from a study of PD-1 blockade in mismatch repair-deficient tumors. The wider study: Patients had more than ten mismatch repair-deficient cancer types, all previously treated and progressing.

Study results and caveats: Tumor-resident clones, often absent from pretreatment blood, expanded after pembrolizumab and then contracted.

This CDR3 comprises 12 residues. The germline V and J ends were trimmed by 2 bases and 14 bases, with 13 bases remaining between them. In germline, CDR1 is SNHLY, CDR2 FYNNEI. Mismatch repair deficiency was confirmed in all patients, by PCR or immunohistochemistry. The data were produced by immunoSEQ multiplex PCR, yet TCRdb's version contains in-frame clones alone and is incomplete. The sample carries approximately 51,000 clones, roughly 80% recorded once. The receptor's source is an adult with mismatch repair-deficient cancer. The material sequenced was peripheral blood, taken less than 21 weeks after starting pembrolizumab. The rearrangement joins TRBV2 to TRBJ2-1, with a weak D call TRBD2 (6 bases). CDR3: CASSEPRRDEFF. The CDR3 DNA follows: TGTGCCAGCAGTGAACCAAGGAGGGACGAGTTCTTC.